One and the same sample provided the 10 T cell receptor beta chains below, sequenced in a study of T cell changes during pregnancy in multiple sclerosis. Sequencing was performed with immunoSEQ multiplex PCR; in TCRdb, only in-frame clones are kept and a portion is missing. This table has roughly 70,000 clones, 75% to 90% appearing once. Source: peripheral blood, taken before pregnancy. The source is a female donor with multiple sclerosis, enrolled in a pregnancy study.

The chain employs TRBV27 and TRBJ1-1; no definite D call. V gave up 2 bases and J gave up 3 bases, with 7 bases separating them. CDR3 length: 13 amino acids. CDR1 MNHEY and CDR2 SMNVEV come from the germline V gene (reference sequence). The chain's CDR3 is CASSLAQDTEAFF. CDR3 nucleotides: TGTGCCAGCAGTTTAGCCCAGGACACTGAAGCTTTCTTT.

The J gene is TRBJ2-5, the V gene TRBV7-6; D ambiguous. The germline V gene has CDR1 SGHVS and CDR2 FNYEAQ. V lost 2 bases and J 1 base, leaving 8 bases between the germline ends. The CDR3 is 14 amino acids. The CDR3 bases are TGTGCCAGCAGCTTAAGCTACCCCCAAGAGACCCAGTACTTC. It is translated as CASSLSYPQETQYF.

V and J are TRBV30 and TRBJ2-1, with a weak D call TRBD2 (5 bases). Trimming took 8 bases from V and 8 from J, leaving 16 bases between them. Per the germline V gene, CDR1 is GTSNPN and CDR2 is SVGIG (reference sequence). This CDR3 has 12 residues. The CDR3 coding sequence is TGTGCCAAGCTCACGGACTCGCATGAGCAGTTCTTC. As protein: CAKLTDSHEQFF.

The V gene is TRBV20-1, the J gene TRBJ1-2; D gene uncertain. V was cut by 6 bases and J by 5 bases, with 10 bases left in between. Germline CDR1 DFQATT, CDR2 SNEGSKA (reference sequence). The CDR3 covers 11 residues. In DNA, the CDR3 is TGCAGTGCGGGAGACGGGTATGGCTACACCTTC. Protein sequence: CSAGDGYGYTF.

The rearrangement links TRBV19 to TRBJ1-2, with D tentatively TRBD1 (6 bases). Trimming removed 5 bases at V and 2 bases at J, with 9 bases between. The V gene's germline CDR1 is LNHDA and CDR2 SQIVND (reference sequence). The CDR3 extends over 13 amino acids. The CDR3 loop reads CASSQGSNYGYTF. CDR3 sequence (DNA): TGTGCCAGTAGTCAGGGGTCCAACTATGGCTACACCTTC.

V and J are TRBV4-2 and TRBJ1-5; the match to TRBD1 covers 12 bases. CDR1 is LGHNA, CDR2 YNFKEQ, per germline. V dropped 0 bases and J dropped 3; count of bases not matched to a gene: 6. This CDR3 region has 18 residues. CDR3 sequence (DNA): TGTGCCAGCAGCCAAGATGGCCCGGGACAGGGGGCCAATCAGCCCCAGCATTTT. Translated: CASSQDGPGQGANQPQHF.

The genes are TRBV7-6 and TRBJ1-3, with D perhaps matching TRBD1 (5 bases). Germline V CDR1 and CDR2: SGHVS, FNYEAQ. The CDR3 contains 15 residues. Trimming took off 1 base at V and 2 bases at J, with 9 bases between the two ends. The CDR3 sequence: CASSLGPGPGNTIYF. CDR3 sequence (DNA): TGTGCCAGCAGCTTAGGGCCAGGGCCTGGAAACACCATATATTTT.

This chain links TRBV27 with TRBJ2-1; 8 positions agree with TRBD2. The V segment lost 3 bases and the J segment 1 base; nucleotides outside the gene matches: 5. The CDR3 runs 16 residues. Germline V gene data show CDR1 as MNHEY and CDR2 as SMNVEV (reference sequence). This chain's CDR3 is CASSFGGGGSYNEQFF. CDR3 in DNA: TGTGCCAGCAGTTTCGGGGGGGGCGGGTCCTACAATGAGCAGTTCTTC.

This sequence joins TRBV19 and TRBJ2-1; TRBD1 might be the D (5 bases). This CDR3 contains 15 residues. CDR1 and CDR2 from the germline V gene are LNHDA and SQIVND (reference sequence). V shed 6 bases and J shed 0 bases, with 12 bases lying between them. The CDR3 protein is CASRSAGRSYNEQFF. CDR3 sequence (DNA): TGTGCCAGTAGATCAGCAGGGCGCTCCTACAATGAGCAGTTCTTC.

The chain is built from TRBV4-2 and TRBJ2-1; 8 bases line up with TRBD2. This CDR3 contains 15 residues. Unmatched junction bases numbered 7, after V lost 1 base and J lost 8 bases. The germline CDR1 and CDR2 sequences are LGHNA and YNFKEQ. The CDR3 bases are TGTGCCAGCAGCCAAGCAACGGGAGGGCGGGATGAGCAGTTCTTC. Its translation is CASSQATGGRDEQFF.